The clone carrying this T cell receptor (beta chain) has ten or more counts. Its antigen is currently unknown. V was cut by 5 bases and J by 2 bases, with 10 bases left in between. The CDR3 runs to 14 residues. Germline V gene data show CDR1 as LGHDT and CDR2 as YNNKEL (reference sequence). The iRepertoire nested amplicon-rescue multiplex PCR amplified TCR alpha and beta CDR3s from RNA. One-step reverse transcription and amplification started from about 100-400 ng of tissue mRNA or PBMC total RNA. Via MiXCR, TCRdb re-called the multiplex PCR reads, giving one row per CDR3 protein. The table lists under 50,000 distinct CDR3 sequences, around 20% of them singletons, with almost 6.5% in the top ten. This sample is part of a study of glioma-infiltrating T cells. Findings and caveats of the study: Tissue-blood divergence was below expectation in non-neoplastic patients, above in gliomas. Tissue and blood shared very few CDR3 sequences.

V and J are TRBV3-1 and TRBJ1-5, with D hard to call. The receptor was isolated from a human donor with low-grade glioma or glioblastoma, undergoing nonglioma brain surgery, or in good health (not recorded which). Material: glioma tissue, nonneoplastic brain tissue, or PBMCs (not recorded which). CDR3 sequence reads: CASSREVGNQPQHF. For the CDR3, the DNA is TGTGCCAGCAGCAGAGAGGTCGGCAATCAGCCCCAGCATTTT.